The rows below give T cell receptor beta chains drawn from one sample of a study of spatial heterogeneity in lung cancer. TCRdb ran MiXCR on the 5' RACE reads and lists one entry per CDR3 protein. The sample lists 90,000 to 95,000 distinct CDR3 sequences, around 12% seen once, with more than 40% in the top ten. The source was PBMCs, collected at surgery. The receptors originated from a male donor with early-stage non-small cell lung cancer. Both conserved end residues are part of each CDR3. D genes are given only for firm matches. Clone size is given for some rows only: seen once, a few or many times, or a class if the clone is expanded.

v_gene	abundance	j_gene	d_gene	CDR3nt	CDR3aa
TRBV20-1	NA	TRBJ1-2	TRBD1	TGCAGTGCCCTGACAGGGGGGGCTGGCTACACCTTC	CSALTGGAGYTF
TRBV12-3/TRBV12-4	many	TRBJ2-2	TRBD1	TGTGCCAGCAGTCCGGGACAGGGGATCGGGGAGCTGTTTTTT	CASSPGQGIGELFF
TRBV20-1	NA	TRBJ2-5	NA	TGCAGTGCTGCCCACAGGGAAGCCCAGTACTTC	CSAAHREAQYF
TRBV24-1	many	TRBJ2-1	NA	TGTGCCACCAGTGCCCCGGGACTCCTGGGCAATGAGCAGTTCTTC	CATSAPGLLGNEQFF
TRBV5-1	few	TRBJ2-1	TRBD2	TGCGCCAGCAGCCCCGTAGCGGGGGGCGCTGAGCAGTTCTTC	CASSPVAGGAEQFF
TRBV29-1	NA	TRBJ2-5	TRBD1	TGCAGCGTTAGGACAGGGAAAGAGACCCAGTACTTC	CSVRTGKETQYF
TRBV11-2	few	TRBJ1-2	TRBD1	TGTGCCAGCAGCCCTAGACAGGGGCCGAACTATGGCTACACCTTC	CASSPRQGPNYGYTF
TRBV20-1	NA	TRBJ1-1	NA	TGCAGTGCTCTCTACAGGGCGGTGGGAATGAACACTGAAGCTTTCTTT	CSALYRAVGMNTEAFF
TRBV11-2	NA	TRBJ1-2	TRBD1	TGTGCCAGCAGCTTAACAGGGGGAGTCCTTAACTATGGCTACACCTTC	CASSLTGGVLNYGYTF
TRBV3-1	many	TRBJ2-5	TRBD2	TGTGCCAGCAGCCAAGACGGGAGGGCCGGAGAGACCCAGTACTTC	CASSQDGRAGETQYF
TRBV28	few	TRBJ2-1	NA	TGTGCCAGCAGTTTAAGGAGCGTTACACCCCCTAATGAGCAGTTCTTC	CASSLRSVTPPNEQFF
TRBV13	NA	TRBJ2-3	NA	TGTGCCAGCAGCCCTACTGGGACCCCCTTGGGCGCCCGTAATTTT	CASSPTGTPLGARNF
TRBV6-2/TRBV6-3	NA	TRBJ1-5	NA	TGTGCCAGCAGTTACGCGGGGGGAAGTCAGCCCCAGCATTTT	CASSYAGGSQPQHF
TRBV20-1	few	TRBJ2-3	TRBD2	TGCAGTGCTAGGGAATACGGGAGGGAATGGAGCACAGATACGCAGTATTTT	CSAREYGREWSTDTQYF
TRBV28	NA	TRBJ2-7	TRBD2	TGTGCCAGCAGCCTTGGGGTACTAGCGGGTTTCTCCTACGAGCAGTACTTC	CASSLGVLAGFSYEQYF
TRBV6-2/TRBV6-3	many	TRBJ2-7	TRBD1	TGTGCCAGCAGTTACCCTGGACAGGCCCTAGGACACTTC	CASSYPGQALGHF
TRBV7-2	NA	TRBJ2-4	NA	TGTGCCAGCAGCTTAGAGTGGAAAAACATTCAGTACTTC	CASSLEWKNIQYF
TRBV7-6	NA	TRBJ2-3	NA	TGTGCCAGCAGCTTAGAGACGCACACAGATACGCAGTATTTT	CASSLETHTDTQYF
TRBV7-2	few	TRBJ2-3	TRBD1	TGTGCCAGCAGCTTAATATGGACAGGGGGCCGCCTTAGCGCAGATACGCAGTATTTT	CASSLIWTGGRLSADTQYF
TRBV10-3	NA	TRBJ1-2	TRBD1	TGTGCCATCAGTGAGTCGGCAGGGGGCGCTGGCTATGGCTACACCTTC	CAISESAGGAGYGYTF
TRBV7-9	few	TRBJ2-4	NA	TGTGCCAGCAGCCCCGGGCATGGCAGGCCCCTAGCCAAAAACATTCAGTACTTC	CASSPGHGRPLAKNIQYF
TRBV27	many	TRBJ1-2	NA	TGTGCCAGCGGCTACCCAGGGGCCGACTCTAACTATGGCTACACCTTC	CASGYPGADSNYGYTF
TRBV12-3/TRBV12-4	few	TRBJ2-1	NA	TGTGCCAGCAGGGAACATGGAGTCAATGAGCAGTTCTTC	CASREHGVNEQFF